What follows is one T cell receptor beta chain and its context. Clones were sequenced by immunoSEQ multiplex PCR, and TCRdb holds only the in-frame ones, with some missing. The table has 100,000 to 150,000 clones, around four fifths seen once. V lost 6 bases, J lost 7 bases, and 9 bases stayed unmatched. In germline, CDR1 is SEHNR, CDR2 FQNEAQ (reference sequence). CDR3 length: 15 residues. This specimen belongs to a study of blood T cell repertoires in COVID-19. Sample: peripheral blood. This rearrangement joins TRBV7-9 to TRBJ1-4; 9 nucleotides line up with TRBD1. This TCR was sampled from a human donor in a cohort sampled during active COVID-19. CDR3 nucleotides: TGTGCCAGCAGTCCCCAACAGGGGGCTGTTGAAAAACTGTTTTTT. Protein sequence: CASSPQQGAVEKLFF.